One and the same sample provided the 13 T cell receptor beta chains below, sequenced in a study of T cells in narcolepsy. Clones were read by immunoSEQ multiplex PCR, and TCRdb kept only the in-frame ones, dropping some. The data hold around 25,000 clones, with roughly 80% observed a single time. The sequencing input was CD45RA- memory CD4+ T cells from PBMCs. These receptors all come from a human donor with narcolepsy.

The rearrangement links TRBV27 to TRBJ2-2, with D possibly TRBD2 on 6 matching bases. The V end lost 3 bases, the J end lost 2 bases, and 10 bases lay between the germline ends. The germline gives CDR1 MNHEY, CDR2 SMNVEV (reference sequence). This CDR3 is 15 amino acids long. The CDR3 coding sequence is TGTGCCAGCAGTTTCGCGGGGTCAAACACCGGGGAGCTGTTTTTT. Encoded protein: CASSFAGSNTGELFF.

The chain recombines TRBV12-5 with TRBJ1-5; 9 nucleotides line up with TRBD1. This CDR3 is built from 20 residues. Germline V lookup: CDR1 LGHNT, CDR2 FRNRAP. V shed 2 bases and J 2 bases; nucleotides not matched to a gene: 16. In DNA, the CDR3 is TGTGCTAGTGGTTTGTTTCCGGGACAGGGTTTGGTAAAGGGCAATCAGCCCCAGCATTTT. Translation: CASGLFPGQGLVKGNQPQHF.

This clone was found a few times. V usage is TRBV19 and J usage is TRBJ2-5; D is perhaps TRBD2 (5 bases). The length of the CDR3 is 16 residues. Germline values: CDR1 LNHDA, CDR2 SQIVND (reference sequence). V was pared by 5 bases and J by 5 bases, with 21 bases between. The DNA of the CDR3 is TGTGCCAGTAGTCCCCTAGTAGGTTTGAGGGCGGAGACCCAGTACTTC. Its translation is CASSPLVGLRAETQYF.

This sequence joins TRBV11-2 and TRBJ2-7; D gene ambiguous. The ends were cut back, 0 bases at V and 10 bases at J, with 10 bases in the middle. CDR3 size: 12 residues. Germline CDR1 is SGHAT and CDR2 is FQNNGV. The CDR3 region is CASSLDLVFQYF. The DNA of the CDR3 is TGTGCCAGCAGCTTAGATCTTGTTTTTCAGTACTTC.

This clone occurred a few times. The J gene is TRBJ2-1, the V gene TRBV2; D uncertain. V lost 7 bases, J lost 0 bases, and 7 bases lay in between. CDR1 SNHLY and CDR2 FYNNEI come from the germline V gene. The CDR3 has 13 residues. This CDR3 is CASKDSSYNEQFF. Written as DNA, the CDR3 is TGTGCCAGCAAAGATAGCTCCTACAATGAGCAGTTCTTC.

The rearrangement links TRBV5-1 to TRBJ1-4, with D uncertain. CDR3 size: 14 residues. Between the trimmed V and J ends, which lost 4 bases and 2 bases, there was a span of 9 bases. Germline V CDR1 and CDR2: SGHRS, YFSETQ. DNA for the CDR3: TGCGCCAGCAGCCAAACAAGTACTAATGAAAAACTGTTTTTT. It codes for CASSQTSTNEKLFF. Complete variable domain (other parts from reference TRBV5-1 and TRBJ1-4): KAGVTQTPRYLIKTRGQQVTLSCSPISGHRSVSWYQQTPGQGLQFLFEYFSETQRNKGNFPGRFSGRQFSNSRSEMNVSTLELGDSALYLCASSQTSTNEKLFFGSGTQLSVL.

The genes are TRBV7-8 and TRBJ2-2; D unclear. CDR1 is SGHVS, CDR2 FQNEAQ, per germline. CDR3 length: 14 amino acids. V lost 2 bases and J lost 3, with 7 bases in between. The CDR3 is CASSLQGYTGELFF. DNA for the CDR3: TGTGCCAGCAGCTTACAAGGGTACACCGGGGAGCTGTTTTTT. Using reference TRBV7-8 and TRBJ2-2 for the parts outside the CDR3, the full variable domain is GAGVSQSPRYKVAKRGQDVALRCDPISGHVSLFWYQQALGQGPEFLTYFQNEAQLDKSGLPSDRFFAERPEGSVSTLKIQRTQQEDSAVYLCASSLQGYTGELFFGEGSRLTVL.

CDR3 residues: CASSQDRGSSYNEQFF. Here the CDR3 DNA reads TGTGCCAGCAGCCAAGATAGGGGGAGCTCCTACAATGAGCAGTTCTTC. This sequence joins TRBV14 and TRBJ2-1, with D tentatively TRBD1 (6 bases). Trimming stripped 0 bases from V and 0 bases from J, with 9 bases between. This CDR3 is 16 amino acids long. The germline V gene has CDR1 SGHDN and CDR2 FVKESK.

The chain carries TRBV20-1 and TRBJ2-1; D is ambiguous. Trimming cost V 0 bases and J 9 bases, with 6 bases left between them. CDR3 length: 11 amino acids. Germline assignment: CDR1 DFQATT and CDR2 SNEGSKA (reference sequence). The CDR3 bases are TGCAGTGCTAGAGATCGTGCTGAGCAGTTCTTC. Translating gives CSARDRAEQFF.

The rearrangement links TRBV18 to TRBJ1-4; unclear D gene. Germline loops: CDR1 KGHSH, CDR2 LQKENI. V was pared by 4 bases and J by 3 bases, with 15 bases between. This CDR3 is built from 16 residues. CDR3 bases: TGTGCCAGCTCACTATCTCCGACCGGCTCTAATGAAAAACTGTTTTTT. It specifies CASSLSPTGSNEKLFF.

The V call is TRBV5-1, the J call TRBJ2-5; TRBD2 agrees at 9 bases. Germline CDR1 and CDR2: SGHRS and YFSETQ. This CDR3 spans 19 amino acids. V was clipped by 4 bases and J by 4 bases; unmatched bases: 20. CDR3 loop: CASSLPKGGRERNLETQYF. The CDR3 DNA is TGCGCCAGCAGCCTGCCGAAGGGCGGGAGGGAAAGGAATTTAGAGACCCAGTACTTC.

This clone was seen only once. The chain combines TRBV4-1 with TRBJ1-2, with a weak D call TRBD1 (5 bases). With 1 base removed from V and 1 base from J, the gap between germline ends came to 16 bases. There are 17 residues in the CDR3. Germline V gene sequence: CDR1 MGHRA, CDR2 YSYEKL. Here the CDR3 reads CASSQARAGGNNYGYTF. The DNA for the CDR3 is TGCGCCAGCAGCCAAGCTCGGGCGGGGGGGAATAACTATGGCTACACCTTC.

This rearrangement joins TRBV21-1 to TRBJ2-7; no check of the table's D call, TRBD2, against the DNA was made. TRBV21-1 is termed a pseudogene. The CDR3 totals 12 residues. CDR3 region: CASTPFPYEQYF. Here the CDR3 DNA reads TGTGCCAGCACCCCCTTCCCCTACGAGCAGTACTTC.